This TCR beta chain was identified in a study of beta chain features in type 1 diabetes. As concerns this clone: Distinct nucleotide sequences in the sample also encode this CDR3.

This CDR3 spans 12 amino acids. V gave up 0 bases and J gave up 5 bases, with 6 bases separating them. Germline V gene data show CDR1 as GTSNPN and CDR2 as SVGIG (reference sequence). Every bit of the isolated RNA underwent reverse transcription, so sequencing read expressed TCRB transcripts. Using immunoSEQ multiplex PCR, the repertoire was profiled, and TCRdb retains in-frame clones only, with some absent. This table has around 430,000 clones, 25% to 35% appearing once. The sequence derives from a man between 18 and 29 years old in good health. The specimen sequenced was naive CD4+ T cells from blood. The chain couples TRBV30 to TRBJ2-3; a weak D match, TRBD2 (5 bases). The CDR3 DNA reads as TGTGCCTGGAGTGTACTAGGAGATACGCAGTATTTT. Translating gives CAWSVLGDTQYF.